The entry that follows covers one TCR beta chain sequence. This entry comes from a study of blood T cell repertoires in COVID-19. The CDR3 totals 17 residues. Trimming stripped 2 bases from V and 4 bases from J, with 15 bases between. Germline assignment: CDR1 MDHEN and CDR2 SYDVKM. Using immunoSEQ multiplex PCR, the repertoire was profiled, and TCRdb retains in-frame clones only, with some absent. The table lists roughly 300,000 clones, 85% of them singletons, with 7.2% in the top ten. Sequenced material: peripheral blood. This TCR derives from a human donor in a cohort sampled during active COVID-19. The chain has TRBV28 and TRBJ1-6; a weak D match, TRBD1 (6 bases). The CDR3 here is CASSLGQGHPYNSPLHF. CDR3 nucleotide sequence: TGTGCCAGCAGTTTAGGTCAGGGGCATCCTTATAATTCACCCCTCCACTTT.